The 7 T cell receptor beta chains below come from one sample, sequenced in a study of blood T cell repertoires in COVID-19. Generated by immunoSEQ multiplex PCR, the TCRdb table keeps only in-frame clones and is missing some. This sample yields about 180,000 clones, of which around 83% are seen a single time; 1.5% to 1.9% belongs to the top ten. Sequenced material: peripheral blood. The receptors were gathered from a human donor in a cohort sampled during active COVID-19.

The sample holds one count of this clone. J is TRBJ1-2 and V is TRBV28; D is possibly TRBD1 (6 bases). This CDR3 comprises 14 residues. V lost 7 bases to trimming and J lost 6 bases, with 18 bases between them. Germline lookup yields CDR1 MDHEN and CDR2 SYDVKM. This chain's CDR3 is CASTLPRGANGYTF. The CDR3 DNA reads TGTGCCAGCACCCTCCCCAGGGGAGCTAATGGCTACACCTTC.

The chain combines TRBV2 with TRBJ1-1, with 7 positions matching TRBD1. CDR3 size: 13 residues. V lost 9 bases and J lost 5; bases outside the gene matches: 9. Germline V gene sequence: CDR1 SNHLY, CDR2 FYNNEI. The CDR3 region has the DNA TGTGCCAGGAGACAGGGTACGGGGACTGAAGCTTTCTTT. This codes for CARRQGTGTEAFF.

The genes are TRBV4-1 and TRBJ1-3, with D unclear. V shed 0 bases and J shed 0 bases, with 9 bases lying between them. The CDR3 spans 16 residues. Germline CDR1 and CDR2: MGHRA and YSYEKL. The CDR3 DNA sequence: TGCGCCAGCAGCCAAGATCCAGGTGTCTCTGGAAACACCATATATTTT. Its translation: CASSQDPGVSGNTIYF.

V gene TRBV9 combines with J gene TRBJ2-7; 7 nucleotides agree with TRBD2. The CDR3 covers 15 residues. Germline V lookup: CDR1 SGDLS, CDR2 YYNGEE. Losses at the gene ends were 3 bases for V and 1 base for J; bases not matched to a gene: 7. The CDR3 DNA reads as TGTGCCAGCAGCGGAGGAGCGGGGCCATCCTACGAGCAGTACTTC. Protein sequence: CASSGGAGPSYEQYF. The full variable domain, its missing parts supplied by reference TRBV9 and TRBJ2-7, is DSGVTQTPKHLITATGQRVTLRCSPRSGDLSVYWYQQSLDQGLQFLIQYYNGEERAKGNILERFSAQQFPDLHSELNLSSLELGDSALYFCASSGGAGPSYEQYFGPGTRLTVT.

This clone has only a few counts. V usage is TRBV7-9 and J usage is TRBJ1-1, with a weak D call TRBD1 (6 bases). CDR3 length: 16 amino acids. CDR1 SEHNR and CDR2 FQNEAQ come from the germline V gene (reference sequence). Trimming stripped 6 bases from V and 1 base from J, with 18 bases between. Written as DNA, the CDR3 is TGTGCCAGCAGTTCGCTATTCACAGGGTCGAACACTGAAGCTTTCTTT. Translation gives CASSSLFTGSNTEAFF.

V gene TRBV6-5 combines with J gene TRBJ2-1; TRBD2 matches 10 bases. In germline, CDR1 is MNHEY, CDR2 SVGAGI. This CDR3 spans 15 amino acids. With V trimmed by 7 bases and J by 12 bases, 15 bases remained unmatched. The CDR3 protein is CASTFGTDGLAVQFF. CDR3 DNA sequence: TGTGCCAGCACCTTCGGGACAGATGGACTAGCGGTGCAGTTCTTC.

V is TRBV24-1 and J is TRBJ2-3, with TRBD1 identical over 12 bases. Germline assignment: CDR1 KGHDR and CDR2 SFDVKD. The V and J ends lost 3 bases and 4 bases, in that order; junction bases with no gene match: 4. CDR3 length: 16 amino acids. CDR3 residues: CATSDPGQGAADTQYF. The CDR3 nucleotides are TGTGCCACCAGTGATCCGGGACAGGGGGCTGCAGATACGCAGTATTTT.